These 22 T cell receptor beta chains were all obtained from the same sample, sequenced in a study of T-cell memory formation after mild COVID-19. MiXCR was run by TCRdb on the 5' RACE reads, yielding one entry per CDR3 protein. The repertoire holds roughly 500,000 distinct CDR3 sequences, with about a fifth as singletons. Sequenced: PBMCs or a T cell subset sorted from them (not recorded which). These receptor sequences come from an adult woman who had mild COVID-19 (a few samples of this study predate the infection). Cell type and time point are not known.

There are a few counts of this clonotype. The chain employs TRBV29-1 and TRBJ2-1; 9 bases agree with TRBD1. The germline V gene has CDR1 SQVTM and CDR2 ANQGSEA. The CDR3 consists of 21 residues. The trim removed 4 bases at V and 2 bases at J, leaving 24 bases unmatched. The CDR3 DNA sequence: TGCAGCGTTGGCGGGGGACAGGGAGTTTGGCCGACTAGTCGGCCCTACAATGAGCAGTTCTTC. Protein product: CSVGGGQGVWPTSRPYNEQFF.

This clonotype was recorded many times. This rearrangement joins TRBV7-9 to TRBJ2-7; 10 positions agree with TRBD1. The CDR3 consists of 14 residues. Germline-derived CDR1 and CDR2 are SEHNR and FQNEAQ (reference sequence). V dropped 6 bases and J dropped 2; count of bases not matched to a gene: 4. The CDR3 sequence: CASRPGQGAYEQYF. The CDR3 nucleotides are TGTGCCAGCAGACCCGGACAGGGGGCCTACGAGCAGTACTTC.

The chain uses TRBV24-1 and TRBJ2-7; tentatively, D is TRBD2 (6 bases). The CDR3 sequence is 15 residues long. Germline loops: CDR1 KGHDR, CDR2 SFDVKD. Trimming pared 3 bases from V and 2 bases from J, leaving 13 bases between. The CDR3 nucleotides are TGTGCCACCAGTGATGGGGACTTGCCCGCCTACGAGCAGTACTTC. It is translated as CATSDGDLPAYEQYF.

The V gene is TRBV10-3, the J gene TRBJ1-2; tentative D call: TRBD1 (5 bases). The CDR3 contains 13 residues. With 10 bases removed from V and 5 bases from J, the gap between germline ends came to 17 bases. CDR1 and CDR2 from the germline V gene are ENHRY and SYGVKD. CDR3 sequence (DNA): TGTGCCACCTTACCGGGACCGTATTATGGCTACACCTTC. It specifies CATLPGPYYGYTF.

The rearrangement joins TRBV27 to TRBJ2-7, with 8 bases identical to TRBD1. Per germline, CDR1 MNHEY and CDR2 SMNVEV (reference sequence). With 6 bases clipped from V and 1 base from J, the junction kept 8 bases outside the gene matches. This CDR3 is built from 15 residues. The CDR3 DNA follows: TGTGCCAGCAGCTTTATCAGGGGGCCTTCCTACGAGCAGTACTTC. Translation gives CASSFIRGPSYEQYF.

On this clonotype: Mismatch with germline at one junction end may stem from a read error. The CDR3 region is CASSLARGPAYEQYF. The CDR3 DNA follows: TGTGCCAGCAGCCTAGCGAGGGGGCCAGCCTACGAGCAGTACTTC. V gene TRBV7-8 combines with J gene TRBJ2-7, with D possibly being TRBD1 (7 bases). This CDR3 contains 15 residues. CDR1 and CDR2 from the germline V gene are SGHVS and FQNEAQ.

This clonotype was detected a few times. V is TRBV7-6 and J is TRBJ2-1; 13 nucleotides line up with TRBD2. CDR1 SGHVS and CDR2 FNYEAQ come from the germline V gene. The CDR3 contains 16 residues. V lost 0 bases, J lost 5 bases, and 1 base stayed unmatched. The DNA for the CDR3 is TGTGCCAGCAGCTTAGCGGGGACTAGCGGGGACAATGAGCAGTTCTTC. Translated, it gives CASSLAGTSGDNEQFF.

The chain joins TRBV20-1 to TRBJ2-1, with D perhaps matching TRBD1 (6 bases). V lost 7 bases and J lost 9, with 10 bases in between. The CDR3 length is 10 residues. Germline V lookup: CDR1 DFQATT, CDR2 SNEGSKA (reference sequence). The CDR3 protein is CSVLGGEQFF. The CDR3 region has the DNA TGCAGTGTTCTAGGGGGTGAGCAGTTCTTC.

This chain uses TRBV7-2 with TRBJ1-5, with 7 positions matching TRBD1. Germline loops: CDR1 SGHTA, CDR2 FQGNSA. V shed 8 bases and J 4 bases; nucleotides not matched to a gene: 2. The CDR3 is made up of 12 amino acids. DNA for the CDR3: TGTGCCAGCGAGACAGGGAATCAGCCCCAGCATTTT. Protein product: CASETGNQPQHF.

This chain links TRBV9 with TRBJ1-5, with no clear D. The germline gives CDR1 SGDLS, CDR2 YYNGEE. The CDR3 loop spans 15 amino acids. V lost 0 bases and J 3 bases, leaving 10 bases between the germline ends. The CDR3 is CASSVGVGLNQPQHF. CDR3 bases: TGTGCCAGCAGCGTAGGTGTGGGCCTCAATCAGCCCCAGCATTTT.

This clonotype showed up many times. This sequence joins TRBV5-1 and TRBJ2-3; no clear D gene. Germline CDR1 SGHRS, CDR2 YFSETQ. The CDR3 is 17 amino acids. V was trimmed by 0 bases and J by 4 bases, leaving 18 bases between them. The CDR3 sequence is CASSLGTWELRADTQYF. The CDR3 bases are TGCGCCAGCAGCTTGGGGACCTGGGAACTCCGGGCAGATACGCAGTATTTT.

This sequence joins TRBV29-1 and TRBJ2-5; TRBD2 aligns across 13 bases. In germline, CDR1 is SQVTM, CDR2 ANQGSEA. CDR3 length: 15 residues. V trimming: 4 bases; J trimming: 4 bases; junction bases outside the gene matches: 6. The CDR3 coding sequence is TGCAGCGTTGGACTAGCGGGAGGAGATGGAGAGACCCAGTACTTC. It encodes CSVGLAGGDGETQYF.

The chain is built from TRBV27 and TRBJ2-3; TRBD2 aligns across 11 bases. Germline lookup yields CDR1 MNHEY and CDR2 SMNVEV (reference sequence). The CDR3 loop spans 15 amino acids. V dropped 4 bases and J dropped 6; count of bases not matched to a gene: 6. DNA of the CDR3: TGTGCCAGCAGTTATAGCGGGAGGGCCGGGGATACGCAGTATTTT. Its protein is CASSYSGRAGDTQYF.

The genes are TRBV24-1 and TRBJ2-1; 9 bases line up with TRBD2. The V and J ends lost 12 bases and 3 bases, in that order; junction bases with no gene match: 8. In germline, CDR1 is KGHDR, CDR2 SFDVKD. The CDR3 runs to 14 residues. The CDR3 loop reads CAVGDSGSYNEQFF. The CDR3 DNA follows: TGTGCCGTGGGCGATAGCGGGAGCTACAATGAGCAGTTCTTC.

This clonotype was observed a few times. The rearrangement links TRBV10-3 to TRBJ2-7; 14 nucleotides match TRBD2. V dropped 10 bases and J dropped 3; count of bases not matched to a gene: 2. The germline CDR1 and CDR2 sequences are ENHRY and SYGVKD. The CDR3 runs 13 residues. CDR3 sequence reads: CATGLAGVYEQYF. DNA for the CDR3: TGTGCCACGGGACTAGCGGGGGTCTACGAGCAGTACTTC.

This chain uses TRBV7-2 with TRBJ2-1; TRBD2 aligns across 12 bases. Germline V CDR1 and CDR2: SGHTA, FQGNSA. V gave up 0 bases and J gave up 9 bases; unmatched junction bases: 9. CDR3 length: 17 residues. The CDR3 DNA is TGTGCCAGCAGCTTAGCGTTGGCTAGCGGGAGGGCCAGTGAGCAGTTCTTC. As protein: CASSLALASGRASEQFF.

The rearrangement joins TRBV15 to TRBJ1-2; tentatively, D is TRBD1 (5 bases). This CDR3 has 14 amino acids. Germline V lookup: CDR1 LNHNV, CDR2 YYDKDF (reference sequence). V lost 4 bases and J 6 bases, leaving 15 bases between the germline ends. The CDR3 coding sequence is TGTGCCACCAGCACCACCCGGGGCGCGGATGGCTACACCTTC. It is translated as CATSTTRGADGYTF.

This clonotype was detected a few times. This chain connects TRBV11-2 to TRBJ2-3; 12 bases fit TRBD2. The CDR3 has 17 amino acids. V lost 0 bases and J lost 3; bases outside the gene matches: 4. CDR1 is SGHAT, CDR2 FQNNGV, per germline. This CDR3 reads CASSLETSGGSTDTQYF. CDR3 sequence (DNA): TGTGCCAGCAGCTTAGAAACTAGCGGGGGGTCGACAGATACGCAGTATTTT. The full variable domain, with the rest looked up from reference TRBV11-2 and TRBJ2-3, is EAGVAQSPRYKIIEKRQSVAFWCNPISGHATLYWYQQILGQGPKLLIQFQNNGVVDDSQLPKDRFSAERLKGVDSTLKIQPAKLEDSAVYLCASSLETSGGSTDTQYFGPGTRLTVL.

The rearrangement uses TRBV5-1 and TRBJ2-3, with TRBD2 matching 13 bases. Unmatched junction bases numbered 3, after V lost 4 bases and J lost 1 base. Per the germline V gene, CDR1 is SGHRS and CDR2 is YFSETQ. The CDR3 sequence is 16 residues long. CDR3 loop: CASSNGLAGGTDTQYF. Written as DNA, the CDR3 is TGCGCCAGCAGCAACGGACTAGCGGGGGGCACAGATACGCAGTATTTT.

This chain connects TRBV5-1 to TRBJ1-1; no definite D call. V was trimmed by 0 bases and J by 5 bases, leaving 8 bases between them. Germline CDR1 and CDR2: SGHRS and YFSETQ. The CDR3 totals 13 residues. The CDR3: CASSLDSATEAFF. CDR3 DNA: TGCGCCAGCAGCTTGGACAGTGCGACTGAAGCTTTCTTT.

The genes are TRBV5-5 and TRBJ1-6; 8 nucleotides align to TRBD1. The germline V gene has CDR1 SGHKS and CDR2 YYEKEE (reference sequence). Trimming took 1 base from V and 9 from J; bases not matched to a gene: 12. This CDR3 is built from 17 residues. CDR3: CASSLFRTGTFGSPLHF. CDR3 nucleotide sequence: TGTGCCAGCAGCTTGTTCCGGACAGGGACGTTTGGTTCACCCCTCCACTTT.

The chain's CDR3 is CASRDPGTPPGELFF. For the CDR3, the DNA is TGTGCCAGCAGGGATCCCGGGACACCGCCCGGGGAGCTGTTTTTT. The rearrangement joins TRBV27 to TRBJ2-2, with a tentative D call TRBD1 (6 bases). Trimming pared 6 bases from V and 6 bases from J, leaving 17 bases between. The CDR3 extends over 15 amino acids. Germline V gene sequence: CDR1 MNHEY, CDR2 SMNVEV (reference sequence).